A selection of T cell receptor beta chains follows, all from one sample in a study of T cells in Graves' hyperthyroidism and ophthalmopathy. TCRdb passed the multiplex PCR reads through MiXCR, listing each CDR3 protein once. The sample consists of around 690,000 distinct CDR3 sequences, roughly 17% of them appearing once. Sequenced sample: blood. These receptor sequences come from a man between 45 and 60 years old with Graves' hyperthyroidism. Both conserved end residues are part of each CDR3. A D gene is named only where the DNA matches it firmly. Clone size, where shown, is once, few, many, or a class for clones that have expanded.

>TRBJ1-5|NA|TRBV18|NA
CASSPGAGYSNQPQHF
TGTGCCAGCTCACCAGGGGCAGGGTATAGCAATCAGCCCCAGCATTTT
>TRBJ1-1|NA|TRBV7-9|TRBD1
CASSPSPGSQGALDTEAFF
TGTGCCAGCAGCCCTAGCCCGGGGAGCCAGGGGGCCTTGGACACTGAAGCTTTCTTT
>TRBJ2-7|many|TRBV7-2|TRBD2
CASSPPGTSGRNEQYF
TGTGCCAGCAGCCCCCCCGGGACTAGCGGGAGAAACGAGCAGTACTTC
>TRBJ2-1|many|TRBV18|NA
CASSPPEARNEQFF
TGTGCCAGCTCACCACCAGAGGCTCGGAATGAGCAGTTCTTC
>TRBJ1-1|many|TRBV5-1|NA
CASSAQTGNTEAFF
TGCGCCAGCAGCGCCCAGACGGGTAACACTGAAGCTTTCTTT
>TRBJ1-5|few|TRBV30|NA
CAWSVSPTTNFEPQHF
TGTGCCTGGAGTGTATCCCCGACTACAAACTTTGAGCCCCAGCATTTT
>TRBJ1-1|many|TRBV7-2|NA
CASSFQENTEAFF
TGTGCCAGCAGTTTCCAGGAGAACACTGAAGCTTTCTTT
>TRBJ2-1|few|TRBV7-9|NA
CASSPSWGDEQFF
TGTGCCAGCAGCCCCAGTTGGGGAGATGAGCAGTTCTTC
>TRBJ1-2|NA|TRBV29-1|NA
CSVKGLYGNYGYTF
TGCAGCGTTAAGGGACTTTACGGGAACTATGGCTACACCTTC
>TRBJ1-5|many|TRBV6-1|NA
CASSHQPWTDYNQPQHF
TGTGCCAGCAGTCACCAGCCGTGGACAGACTACAATCAGCCCCAGCATTTT